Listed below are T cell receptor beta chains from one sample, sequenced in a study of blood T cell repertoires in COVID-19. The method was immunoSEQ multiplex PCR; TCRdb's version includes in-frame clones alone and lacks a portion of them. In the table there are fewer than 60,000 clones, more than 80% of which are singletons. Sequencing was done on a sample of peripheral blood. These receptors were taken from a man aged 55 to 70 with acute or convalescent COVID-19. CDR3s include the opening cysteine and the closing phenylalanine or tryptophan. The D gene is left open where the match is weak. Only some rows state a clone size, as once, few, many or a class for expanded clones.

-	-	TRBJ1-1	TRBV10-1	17	CASSVIIGEEEFTEAFF	TGCGCCAGCAGTGTTATAATTGGAGAGGAGGAGTTCACTGAAGCTTTCTTT
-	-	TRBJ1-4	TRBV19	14	CASGVVGDGEKLFF	TGTGCCAGCGGGGTGGTCGGGGATGGGGAAAAACTGTTTTTT
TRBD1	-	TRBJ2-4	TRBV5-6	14	CASSPGTGDGIQYF	TGTGCCAGCAGCCCGGGGACAGGGGACGGCATTCAGTACTTC
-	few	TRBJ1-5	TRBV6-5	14	CASNYMAGNQPQHF	TGTGCCAGCAATTACATGGCGGGCAATCAGCCCCAGCATTTT
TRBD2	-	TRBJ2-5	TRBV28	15	CASSFGGTGGETQYF	TGTGCCAGCAGTTTTGGAGGGACCGGGGGGGAGACCCAGTACTTC
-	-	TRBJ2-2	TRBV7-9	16	CASSLRGSGLTGELFF	TGTGCCAGCAGCTTACGGGGTAGCGGTCTGACCGGGGAGCTGTTTTTT
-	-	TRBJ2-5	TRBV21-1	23	CANQWRPLRGVRVQKGVEETQYF	TGTGCCAACCAATGGCGACCCCTCAGGGGAGTGAGGGTCCAGAAGGGGGTAGAAGAGACCCAGTACTTC
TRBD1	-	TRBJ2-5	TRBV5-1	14	CASSSTGGPETQYF	TGCGCCAGCAGCTCGACAGGGGGTCCAGAGACCCAGTACTTC
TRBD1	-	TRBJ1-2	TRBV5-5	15	CASSLDRGLYYGYTF	TGTGCCAGCAGCTTAGACAGGGGGCTCTACTATGGCTACACCTTC
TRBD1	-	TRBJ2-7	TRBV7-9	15	CASSLVGTGGYEQYF	TGTGCCAGCAGCTTAGTGGGGACAGGAGGCTACGAGCAGTACTTC
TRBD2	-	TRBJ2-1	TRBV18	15	CASSPLGTSGTEQFF	TGTGCCAGCTCACCACTGGGAACTAGCGGGACTGAGCAGTTCTTC
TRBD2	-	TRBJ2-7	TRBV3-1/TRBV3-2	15	CASSQDTSGSYEQYF	TGTGCCAGCAGCCAAGATACTAGCGGGAGCTACGAGCAGTACTTC
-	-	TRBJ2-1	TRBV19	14	CASRTRGSYNEQFF	TGTGCCAGTAGGACAAGGGGTTCCTACAATGAGCAGTTCTTC
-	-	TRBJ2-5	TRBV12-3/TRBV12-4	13	CASSLRVRETQYF	TGTGCCAGCAGTTTACGGGTGAGGGAGACCCAGTACTTC
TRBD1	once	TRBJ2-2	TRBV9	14	CGSSGTGNTGELFF	TGTGGTTCCTCCGGGACAGGGAACACCGGGGAGCTGTTTTTT
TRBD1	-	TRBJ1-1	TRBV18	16	CASSPFSGQGYTEAFF	TGTGCCAGCTCACCATTCTCGGGACAGGGGTACACTGAAGCTTTCTTT
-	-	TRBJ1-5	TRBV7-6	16	CASSLTPRGGNQPQHF	TGTGCCAGCAGCTTAACCCCCAGGGGCGGGAATCAGCCCCAGCATTTT
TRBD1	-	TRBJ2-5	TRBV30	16	CAWSRRGTAKGETQYF	TGTGCCTGGAGCCGCAGGGGGACAGCAAAAGGAGAGACCCAGTACTTC
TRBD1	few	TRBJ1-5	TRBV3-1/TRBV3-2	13	CAGFLRGNQPQHF	TGTGCCGGGTTCCTCAGGGGGAATCAGCCCCAGCATTTT
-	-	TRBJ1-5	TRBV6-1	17	CASSEARDTYSNQPQHF	TGTGCCAGCAGTGAAGCCCGGGACACTTATAGCAATCAGCCCCAGCATTTT
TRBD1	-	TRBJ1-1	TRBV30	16	CARQVWDRIGNTEAFF	TGTGCCCGGCAGGTCTGGGACAGGATAGGGAACACTGAAGCTTTCTTT
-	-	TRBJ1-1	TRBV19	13	CASSIDVDRRAFF	TGTGCCAGTAGTATAGATGTCGACAGGAGAGCTTTCTTT
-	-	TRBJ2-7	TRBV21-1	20	CASSRRVRGRSGTSIYEQYF	TGTGCCAGCAGCCGGCGGGTGAGGGGGCGGTCCGGGACTAGCATTTACGAGCAGTACTTC
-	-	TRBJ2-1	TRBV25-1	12	CASSDVVNEQFF	TGTGCCAGCAGTGACGTAGTGAATGAGCAGTTCTTC
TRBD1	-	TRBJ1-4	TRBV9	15	CASSAQGARNEKLFF	TGTGCCAGCAGCGCCCAGGGGGCGCGTAATGAAAAACTGTTTTTT
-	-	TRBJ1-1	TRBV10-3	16	CAISEMGGVGLTEAFF	TGTGCCATCAGTGAGATGGGGGGGGTCGGACTCACTGAAGCTTTCTTT
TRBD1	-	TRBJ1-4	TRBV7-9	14	CASNSGQGNEKLFF	TGTGCCAGCAATTCGGGACAGGGAAATGAAAAACTGTTTTTT
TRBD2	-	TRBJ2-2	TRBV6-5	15	CASRRTSGDTGELFF	TGTGCCAGCAGAAGGACTAGCGGGGACACCGGGGAGCTGTTTTTT
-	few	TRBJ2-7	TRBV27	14	CASSSGGTLYEQYF	TGTGCCAGCAGTTCGGGCGGGACTCTCTACGAGCAGTACTTC
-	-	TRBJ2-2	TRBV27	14	CASSFTSLTGELFF	TGTGCCAGCAGTTTTACTAGCCTTACCGGGGAGCTGTTTTTT
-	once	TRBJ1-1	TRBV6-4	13	CASSLEGNTEAFF	TGTGCCAGCAGCCTCGAGGGGAACACTGAAGCTTTCTTT
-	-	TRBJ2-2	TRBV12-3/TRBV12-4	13	CASTPRETGELFF	TGTGCCAGCACCCCTCGCGAGACCGGGGAGCTGTTTTTT
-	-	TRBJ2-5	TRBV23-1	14	CASSQSWSGETQYF	TGCGCCAGCAGTCAATCGTGGTCGGGAGAGACCCAGTACTTC
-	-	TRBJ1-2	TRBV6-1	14	CASSYAGRFEGYTF	TGTGCCAGCAGTTATGCAGGGAGGTTCGAAGGCTACACCTTC
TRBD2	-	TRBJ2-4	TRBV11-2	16	CASSRLQGGAKNIQYF	TGTGCCAGCAGCCGACTCCAGGGAGGGGCCAAAAACATTCAGTACTTC
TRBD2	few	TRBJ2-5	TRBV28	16	CASSRLAVTRRETQYF	TGTGCCAGCAGTCGACTAGCGGTTACCCGGAGGGAGACCCAGTACTTC
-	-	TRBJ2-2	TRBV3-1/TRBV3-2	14	CASSPTRNTGELFF	TGTGCCAGCAGCCCTACTAGGAACACCGGGGAGCTGTTTTTT